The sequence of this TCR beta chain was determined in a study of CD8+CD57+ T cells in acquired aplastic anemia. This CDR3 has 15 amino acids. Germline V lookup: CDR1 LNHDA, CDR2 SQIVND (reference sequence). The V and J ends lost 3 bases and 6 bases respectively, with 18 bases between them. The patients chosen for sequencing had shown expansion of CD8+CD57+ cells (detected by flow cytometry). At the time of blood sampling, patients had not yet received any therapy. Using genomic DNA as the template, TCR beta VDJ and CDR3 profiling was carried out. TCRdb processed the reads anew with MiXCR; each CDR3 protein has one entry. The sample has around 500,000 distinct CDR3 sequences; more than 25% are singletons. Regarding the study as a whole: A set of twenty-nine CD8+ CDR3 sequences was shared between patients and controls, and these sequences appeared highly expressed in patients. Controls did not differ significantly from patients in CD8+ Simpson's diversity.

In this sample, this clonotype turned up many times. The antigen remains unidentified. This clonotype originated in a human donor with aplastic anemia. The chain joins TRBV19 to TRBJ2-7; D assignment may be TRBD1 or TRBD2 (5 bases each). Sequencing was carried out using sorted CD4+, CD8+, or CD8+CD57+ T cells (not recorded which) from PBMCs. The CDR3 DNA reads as TGTGCCAGTAGTATGCCGGGACCATATATTGTCGAGCAGTACTTC. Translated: CASSMPGPYIVEQYF.